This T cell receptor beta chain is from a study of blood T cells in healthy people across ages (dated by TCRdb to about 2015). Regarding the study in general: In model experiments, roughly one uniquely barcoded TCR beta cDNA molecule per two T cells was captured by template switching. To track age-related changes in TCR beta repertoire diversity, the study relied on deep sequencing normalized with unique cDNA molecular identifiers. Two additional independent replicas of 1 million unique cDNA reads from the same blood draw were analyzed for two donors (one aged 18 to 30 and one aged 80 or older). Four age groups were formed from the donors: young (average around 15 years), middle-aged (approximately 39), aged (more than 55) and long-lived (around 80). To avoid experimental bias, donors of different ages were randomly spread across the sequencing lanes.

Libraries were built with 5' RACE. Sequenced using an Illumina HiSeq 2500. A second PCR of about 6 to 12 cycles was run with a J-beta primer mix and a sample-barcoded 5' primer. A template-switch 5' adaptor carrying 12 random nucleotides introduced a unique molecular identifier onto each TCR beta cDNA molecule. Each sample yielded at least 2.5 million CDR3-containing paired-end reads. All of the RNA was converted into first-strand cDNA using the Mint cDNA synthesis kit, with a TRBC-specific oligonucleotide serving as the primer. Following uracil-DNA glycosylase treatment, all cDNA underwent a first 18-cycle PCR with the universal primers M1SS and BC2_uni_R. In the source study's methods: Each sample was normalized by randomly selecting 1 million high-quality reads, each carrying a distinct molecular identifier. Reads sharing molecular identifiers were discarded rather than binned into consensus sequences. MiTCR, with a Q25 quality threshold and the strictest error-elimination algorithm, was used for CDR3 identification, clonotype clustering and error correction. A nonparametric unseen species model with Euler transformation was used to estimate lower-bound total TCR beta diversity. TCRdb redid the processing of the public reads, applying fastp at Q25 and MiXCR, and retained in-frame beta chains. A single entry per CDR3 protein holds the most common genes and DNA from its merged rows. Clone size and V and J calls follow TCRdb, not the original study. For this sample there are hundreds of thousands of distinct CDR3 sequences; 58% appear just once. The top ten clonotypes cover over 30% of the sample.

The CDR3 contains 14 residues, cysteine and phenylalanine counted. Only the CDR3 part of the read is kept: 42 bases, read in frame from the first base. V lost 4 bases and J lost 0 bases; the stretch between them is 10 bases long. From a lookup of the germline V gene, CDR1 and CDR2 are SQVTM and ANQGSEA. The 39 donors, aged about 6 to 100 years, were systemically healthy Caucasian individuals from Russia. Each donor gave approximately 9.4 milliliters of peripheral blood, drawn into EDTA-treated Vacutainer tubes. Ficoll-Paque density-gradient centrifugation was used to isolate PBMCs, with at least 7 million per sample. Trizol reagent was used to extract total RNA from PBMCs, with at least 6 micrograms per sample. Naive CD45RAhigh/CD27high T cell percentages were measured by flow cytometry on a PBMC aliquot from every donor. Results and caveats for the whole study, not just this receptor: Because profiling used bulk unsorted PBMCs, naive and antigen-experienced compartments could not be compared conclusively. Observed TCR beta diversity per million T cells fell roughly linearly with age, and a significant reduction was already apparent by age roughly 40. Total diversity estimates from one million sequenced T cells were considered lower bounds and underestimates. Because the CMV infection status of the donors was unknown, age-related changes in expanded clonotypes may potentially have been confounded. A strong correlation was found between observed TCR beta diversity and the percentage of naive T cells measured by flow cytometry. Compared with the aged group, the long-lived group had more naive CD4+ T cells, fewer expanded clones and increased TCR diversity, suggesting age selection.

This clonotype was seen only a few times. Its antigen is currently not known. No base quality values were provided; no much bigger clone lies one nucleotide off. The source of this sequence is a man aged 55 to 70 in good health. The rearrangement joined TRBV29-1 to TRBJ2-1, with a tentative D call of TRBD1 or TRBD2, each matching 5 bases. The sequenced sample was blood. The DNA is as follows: TGCAGCGTTGGGGGGATGTACTCCTACAATGAGCAGTTCTTC. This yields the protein CSVGGMYSYNEQFF.